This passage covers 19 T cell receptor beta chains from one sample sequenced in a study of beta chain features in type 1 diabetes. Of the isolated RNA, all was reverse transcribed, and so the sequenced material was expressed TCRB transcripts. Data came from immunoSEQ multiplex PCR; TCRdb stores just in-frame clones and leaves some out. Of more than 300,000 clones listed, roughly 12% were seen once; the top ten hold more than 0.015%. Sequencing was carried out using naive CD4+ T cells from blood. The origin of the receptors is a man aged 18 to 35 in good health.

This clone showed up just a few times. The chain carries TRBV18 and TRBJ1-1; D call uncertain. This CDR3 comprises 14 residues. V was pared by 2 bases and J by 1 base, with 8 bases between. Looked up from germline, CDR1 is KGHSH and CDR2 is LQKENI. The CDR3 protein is CASSPKSTNTEAFF. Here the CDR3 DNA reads TGTGCCAGCTCACCAAAGAGCACGAACACTGAAGCTTTCTTT. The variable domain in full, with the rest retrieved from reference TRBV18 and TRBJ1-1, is NAGVMQNPRHLVRRRGQEARLRCSPMKGHSHVYWYRQLPEEGLKFMVYLQKENIIDESGMPKERFSAEFPKEGPSILRIQQVVRGDSAAYFCASSPKSTNTEAFFGQGTRLTVV.

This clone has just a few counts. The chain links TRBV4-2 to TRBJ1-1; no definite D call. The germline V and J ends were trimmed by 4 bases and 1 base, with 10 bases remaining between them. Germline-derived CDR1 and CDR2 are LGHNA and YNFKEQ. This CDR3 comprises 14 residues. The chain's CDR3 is CASSLAPENTEAFF. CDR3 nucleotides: TGTGCCAGCAGCCTAGCACCTGAGAACACTGAAGCTTTCTTT.

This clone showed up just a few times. Written as DNA, the CDR3 is TGTGCCAGCAGTTACGCCCGGGGGGGCTACGAGCAGTACTTC. Translation: CASSYARGGYEQYF. V is TRBV6-6 and J is TRBJ2-7; 8 nucleotides agree with TRBD2. V dropped 2 bases and J dropped 3; count of bases not matched to a gene: 3. Looked up from germline, CDR1 is MNHNY and CDR2 is SVGAGI (reference sequence). This CDR3 has 14 residues.

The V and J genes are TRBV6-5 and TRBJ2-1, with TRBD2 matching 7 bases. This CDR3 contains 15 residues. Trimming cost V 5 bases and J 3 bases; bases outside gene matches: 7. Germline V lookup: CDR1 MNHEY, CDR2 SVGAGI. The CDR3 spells CASSRSGKVYNEQFF. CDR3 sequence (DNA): TGTGCCAGCAGTCGGAGCGGGAAAGTCTACAATGAGCAGTTCTTC.

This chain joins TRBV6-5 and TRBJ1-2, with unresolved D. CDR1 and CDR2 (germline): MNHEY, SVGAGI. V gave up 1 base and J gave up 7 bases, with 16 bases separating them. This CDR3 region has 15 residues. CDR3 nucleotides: TGTGCCAGCAGTTACTATCTCGGAGAGTTTCGTGGCTACACCTTC. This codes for CASSYYLGEFRGYTF.

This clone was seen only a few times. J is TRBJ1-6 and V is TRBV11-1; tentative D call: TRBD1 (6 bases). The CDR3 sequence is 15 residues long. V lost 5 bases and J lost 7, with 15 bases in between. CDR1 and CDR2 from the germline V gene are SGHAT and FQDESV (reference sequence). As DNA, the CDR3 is TGTGCCAGCAGCGGTAACAGGGCGCGCAATTCACCCCTCCACTTT. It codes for CASSGNRARNSPLHF.

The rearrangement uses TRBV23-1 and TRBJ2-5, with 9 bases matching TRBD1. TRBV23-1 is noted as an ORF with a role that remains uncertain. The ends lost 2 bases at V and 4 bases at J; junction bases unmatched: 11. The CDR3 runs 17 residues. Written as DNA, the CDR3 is TGCGCCAGCAGTCAAAGCCCCCAGACAGGGGGTCGAGAGACCCAGTACTTC. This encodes CASSQSPQTGGRETQYF.

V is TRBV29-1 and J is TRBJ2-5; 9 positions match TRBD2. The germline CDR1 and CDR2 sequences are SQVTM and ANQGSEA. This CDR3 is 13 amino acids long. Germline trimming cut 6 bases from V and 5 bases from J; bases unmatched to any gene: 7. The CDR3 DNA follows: TGCAGCGTCTTAGCGGGAGTAGGGGAGACCCAGTACTTC. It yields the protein CSVLAGVGETQYF.

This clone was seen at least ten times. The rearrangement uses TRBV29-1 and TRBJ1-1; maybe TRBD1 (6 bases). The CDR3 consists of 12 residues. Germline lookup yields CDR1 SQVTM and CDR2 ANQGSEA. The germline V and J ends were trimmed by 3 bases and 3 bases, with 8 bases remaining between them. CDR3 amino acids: CSVDAGDTEAFF. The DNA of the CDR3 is TGCAGCGTTGACGCAGGGGACACTGAAGCTTTCTTT.

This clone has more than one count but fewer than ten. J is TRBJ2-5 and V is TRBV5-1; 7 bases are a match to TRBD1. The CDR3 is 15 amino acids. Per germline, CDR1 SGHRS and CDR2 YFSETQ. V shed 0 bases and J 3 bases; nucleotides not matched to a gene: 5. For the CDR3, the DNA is TGCGCCAGCAGCTTGGCCGGGACAGCTAAAGAGACCCAGTACTTC. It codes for CASSLAGTAKETQYF.

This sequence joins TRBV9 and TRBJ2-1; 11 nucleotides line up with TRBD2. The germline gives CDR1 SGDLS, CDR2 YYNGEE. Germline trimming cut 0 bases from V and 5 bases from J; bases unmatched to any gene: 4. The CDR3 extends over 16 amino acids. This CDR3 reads CASSVGVSGGDNEQFF. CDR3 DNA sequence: TGTGCCAGCAGCGTAGGAGTTAGCGGGGGGGACAATGAGCAGTTCTTC.

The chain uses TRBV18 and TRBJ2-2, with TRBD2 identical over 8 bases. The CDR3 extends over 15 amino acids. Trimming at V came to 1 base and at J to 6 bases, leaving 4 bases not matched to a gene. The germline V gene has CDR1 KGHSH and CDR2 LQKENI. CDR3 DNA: TGTGCCAGCTCACCACTAGCGGGACAATCCGGGGAGCTGTTTTTT. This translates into CASSPLAGQSGELFF.

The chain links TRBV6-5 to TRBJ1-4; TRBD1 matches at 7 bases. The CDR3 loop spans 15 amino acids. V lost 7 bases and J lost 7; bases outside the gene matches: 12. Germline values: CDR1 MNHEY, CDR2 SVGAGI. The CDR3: CASIDKGQSLEKLFF. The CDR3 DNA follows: TGTGCCAGCATTGACAAGGGACAGAGTCTTGAAAAACTGTTTTTT.

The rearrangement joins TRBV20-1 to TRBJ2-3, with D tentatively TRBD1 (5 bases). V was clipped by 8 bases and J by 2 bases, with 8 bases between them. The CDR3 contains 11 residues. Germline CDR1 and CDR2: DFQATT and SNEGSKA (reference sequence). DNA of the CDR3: TGCAGTCAGGGAACCACAGATACGCAGTATTTT. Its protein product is CSQGTTDTQYF.

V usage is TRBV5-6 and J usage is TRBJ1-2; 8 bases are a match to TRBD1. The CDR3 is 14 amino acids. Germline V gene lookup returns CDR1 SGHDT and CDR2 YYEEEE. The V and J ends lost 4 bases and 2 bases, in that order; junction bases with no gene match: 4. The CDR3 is CASSLRDRNYGYTF. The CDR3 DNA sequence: TGTGCCAGCAGCCTCCGGGACAGGAACTATGGCTACACCTTC.

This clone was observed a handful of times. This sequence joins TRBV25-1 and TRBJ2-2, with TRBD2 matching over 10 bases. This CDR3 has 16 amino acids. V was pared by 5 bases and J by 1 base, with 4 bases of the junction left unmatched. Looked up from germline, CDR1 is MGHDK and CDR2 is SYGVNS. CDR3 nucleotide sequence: TGTGCCAGCAGTTCGACTAGCGGGTTGAACACCGGGGAGCTGTTTTTT. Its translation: CASSSTSGLNTGELFF.

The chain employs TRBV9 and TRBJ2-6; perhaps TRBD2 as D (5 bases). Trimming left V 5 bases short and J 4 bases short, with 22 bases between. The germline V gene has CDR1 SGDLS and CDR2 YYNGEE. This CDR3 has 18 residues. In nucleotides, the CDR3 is TGTGCCAGCAGGGGGAGAACAGTGTTCGAGGAGGGGGCCAACGTCCTGACTTTC. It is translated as CASRGRTVFEEGANVLTF.

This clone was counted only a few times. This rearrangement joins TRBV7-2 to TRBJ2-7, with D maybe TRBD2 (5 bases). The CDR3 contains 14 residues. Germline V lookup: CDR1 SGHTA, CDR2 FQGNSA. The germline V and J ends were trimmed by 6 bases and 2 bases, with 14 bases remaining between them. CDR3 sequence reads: CASSVDYLTYEQYF. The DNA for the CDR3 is TGTGCCAGCAGTGTCGACTACCTAACCTACGAGCAGTACTTC.

The CDR3 reads CASSLGGTGGFEQYF. Written as DNA, the CDR3 is TGTGCCAGCAGCTTAGGAGGGACAGGGGGCTTCGAGCAGTACTTC. The chain uses TRBV11-3 and TRBJ2-7; TRBD1 matches at 12 bases. Trimming took 1 base from V and 6 from J; bases not matched to a gene: 4. From germline, CDR1 is SGHNT and CDR2 YENEEA. CDR3 length: 15 residues.